The clone carrying this TCR beta chain was found a few times. The data were taken from a study of early T cells in non-severe SARS-CoV-2 infection. In TCRdb, the 5' RACE reads were re-called with MiXCR into one record per CDR3 protein. The sample contains about 80,000 distinct CDR3 sequences, approximately 6% of which appear only once. The CDR3 loop spans 14 amino acids. With 9 bases clipped from V and 1 base from J, the junction kept 7 bases outside the gene matches. The germline gives CDR1 MNHNS, CDR2 SASEGT. The clonotype comes from an adult who was a healthcare worker with PCR-confirmed SARS-CoV-2 infection or an uninfected control (not recorded which). The chain couples TRBV6-1 to TRBJ1-1; TRBD1 agrees at 8 bases. Sequenced sample: whole blood. CDR3 coding DNA: TGTGCCAGTAAAGGACAGGGTCCGAACACTGAAGCTTTCTTT. It yields the protein CASKGQGPNTEAFF.